The source of this T cell receptor (beta chain) is a study of OX40 agonist ivuxolimab in advanced cancers. Study-level background: Treatment received earlier with anti-PD-1, anti-PD-L1 or anti-CTLA-4 agents was allowed, and more than 35% had some. General observations from the study: Patients who responded partially at 0.1-3.0 mg/kg showed clonal expansion ranking among the lowest. Dose levels from 0.1 to 3.0 mg/kg saw CD4+ and CD8+ blood T cells expand clonally by week 6.

As to this clone: Its antigen is as yet unknown.

This CDR3 has 11 residues. Germline V gene sequence: CDR1 MDHEN, CDR2 SYDVKM. With 8 bases removed from V and 3 bases from J, the gap between germline ends came to 8 bases. Clones were read by immunoSEQ multiplex PCR, and TCRdb kept only the in-frame ones, dropping some. The sample has approximately 52,000 clones, 85% to 95% seen once. Enrollment shut out patients with autoimmune disease history or systemic immunosuppression. This specimen consisted of CD4+ or CD8+ T cells sorted from blood, obtained in a trial of the OX40 agonist ivuxolimab. The chain uses TRBV28 and TRBJ2-7; D not certain. This sequence originates from an adult with an advanced solid tumor such as melanoma, head and neck, liver or kidney cancer. CDR3 region: CASGRDYEQYF. The CDR3 coding sequence is TGTGCCAGCGGTAGGGACTACGAGCAGTACTTC.